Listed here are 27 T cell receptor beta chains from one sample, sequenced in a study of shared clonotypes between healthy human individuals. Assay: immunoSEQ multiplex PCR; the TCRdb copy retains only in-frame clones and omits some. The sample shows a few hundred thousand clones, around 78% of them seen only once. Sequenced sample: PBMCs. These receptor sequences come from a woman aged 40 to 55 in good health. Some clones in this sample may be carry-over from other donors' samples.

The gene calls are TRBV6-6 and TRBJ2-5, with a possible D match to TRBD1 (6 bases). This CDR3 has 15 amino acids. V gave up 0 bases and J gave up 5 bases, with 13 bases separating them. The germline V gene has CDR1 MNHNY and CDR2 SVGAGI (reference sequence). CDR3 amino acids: CASSYSQGMEETQYF. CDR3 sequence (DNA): TGTGCCAGCAGTTACTCGCAGGGGATGGAGGAGACCCAGTACTTC.

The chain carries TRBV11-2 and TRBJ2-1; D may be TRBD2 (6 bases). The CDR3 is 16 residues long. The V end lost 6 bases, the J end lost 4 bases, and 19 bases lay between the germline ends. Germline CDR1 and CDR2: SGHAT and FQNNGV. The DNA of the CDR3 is TGTGCCAGCAGGCCCCCGGGACTGGGAGTTTACAATGAGCAGTTCTTC. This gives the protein CASRPPGLGVYNEQFF.

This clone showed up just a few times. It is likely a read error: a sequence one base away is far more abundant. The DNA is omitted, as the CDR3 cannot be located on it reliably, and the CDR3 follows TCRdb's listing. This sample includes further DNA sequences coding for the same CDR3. The CDR3 loop is CASSNSVGEGTF. The chain recombines TRBV28 with TRBJ1-2. The CDR3 is 12 amino acids long, termini counted. Germline V gene data show CDR1 as MDHEN and CDR2 as SYDVKM.

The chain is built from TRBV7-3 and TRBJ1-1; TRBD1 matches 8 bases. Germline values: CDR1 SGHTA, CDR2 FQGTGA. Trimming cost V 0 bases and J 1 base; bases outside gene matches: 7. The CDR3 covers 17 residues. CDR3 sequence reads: CASSLTSSGTGNTEAFF. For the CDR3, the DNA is TGTGCCAGCAGCTTAACGAGTTCCGGGACAGGGAACACTGAAGCTTTCTTT.

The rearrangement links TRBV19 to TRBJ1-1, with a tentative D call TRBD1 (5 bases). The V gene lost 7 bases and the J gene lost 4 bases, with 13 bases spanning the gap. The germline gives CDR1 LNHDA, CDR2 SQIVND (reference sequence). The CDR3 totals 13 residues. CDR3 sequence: CASTYNTGTEAFF. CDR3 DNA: TGTGCCAGTACATACAATACAGGCACTGAAGCTTTCTTT.

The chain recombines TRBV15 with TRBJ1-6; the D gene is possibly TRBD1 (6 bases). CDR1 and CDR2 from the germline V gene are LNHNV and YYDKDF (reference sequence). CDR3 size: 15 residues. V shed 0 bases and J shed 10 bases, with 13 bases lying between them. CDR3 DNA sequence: TGTGCCACCAGCAGAGATCGAGGGGGGGAATCACCCCTCCACTTT. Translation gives CATSRDRGGESPLHF.

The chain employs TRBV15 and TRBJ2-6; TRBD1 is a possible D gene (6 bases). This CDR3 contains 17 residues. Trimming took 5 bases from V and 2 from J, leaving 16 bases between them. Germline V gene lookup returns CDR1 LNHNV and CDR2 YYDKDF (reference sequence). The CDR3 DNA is TGTGCCACCAGCGAACAGGGAGTTGGTGCTGGGGCCAACGTCCTGACTTTC. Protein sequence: CATSEQGVGAGANVLTF.

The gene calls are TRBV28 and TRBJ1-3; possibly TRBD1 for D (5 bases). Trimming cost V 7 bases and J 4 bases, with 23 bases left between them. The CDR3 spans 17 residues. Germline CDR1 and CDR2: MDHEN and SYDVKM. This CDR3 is CASTLGRGPGRGNTIYF. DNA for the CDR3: TGTGCCAGCACCCTAGGGAGGGGTCCCGGTCGCGGAAACACCATATATTTT. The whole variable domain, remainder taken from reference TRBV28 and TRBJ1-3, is DVKVTQSSRYLVKRTGEKVFLECVQDMDHENMFWYRQDPGLGLRLIYFSYDVKMKEKGDIPEGYSVSREKKERFSLILESASTNQTSMYLCASTLGRGPGRGNTIYFGEGSWLTVV.

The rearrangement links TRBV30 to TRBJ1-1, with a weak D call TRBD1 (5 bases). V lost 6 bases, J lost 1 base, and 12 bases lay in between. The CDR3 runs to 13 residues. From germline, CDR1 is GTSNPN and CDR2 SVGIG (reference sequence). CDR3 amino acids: CACRGRSNTEAFF. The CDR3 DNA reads TGTGCCTGCCGGGGCAGGTCGAACACTGAAGCTTTCTTT.

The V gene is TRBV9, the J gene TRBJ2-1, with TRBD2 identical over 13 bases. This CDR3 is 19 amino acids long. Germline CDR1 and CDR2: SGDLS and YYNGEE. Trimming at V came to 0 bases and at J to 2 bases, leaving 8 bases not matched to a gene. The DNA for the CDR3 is TGTGCCAGCAGCGTAGCACTAGCGGGAGGGTCGCGCACCTACAATGAGCAGTTCTTC. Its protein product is CASSVALAGGSRTYNEQFF.

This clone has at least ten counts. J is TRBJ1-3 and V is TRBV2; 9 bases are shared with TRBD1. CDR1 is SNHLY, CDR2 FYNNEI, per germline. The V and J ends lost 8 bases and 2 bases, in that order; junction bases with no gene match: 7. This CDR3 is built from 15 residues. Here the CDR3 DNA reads TGTGCCAGCTCCGCCGGGACAGGGACTGGAAACACCATATATTTT. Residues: CASSAGTGTGNTIYF.

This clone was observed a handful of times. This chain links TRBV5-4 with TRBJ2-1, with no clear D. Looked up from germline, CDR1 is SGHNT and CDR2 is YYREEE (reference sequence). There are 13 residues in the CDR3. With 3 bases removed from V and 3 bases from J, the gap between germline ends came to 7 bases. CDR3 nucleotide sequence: TGTGCCAGCAGCTCTAACGTCTACAATGAGCAGTTCTTC. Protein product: CASSSNVYNEQFF.

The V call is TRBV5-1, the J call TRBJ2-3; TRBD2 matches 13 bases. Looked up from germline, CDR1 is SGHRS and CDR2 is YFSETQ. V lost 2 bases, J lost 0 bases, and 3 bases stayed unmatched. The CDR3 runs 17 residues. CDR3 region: CASSFTSGRGSTDTQYF. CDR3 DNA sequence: TGCGCCAGCAGCTTCACTAGCGGGAGGGGGAGCACAGATACGCAGTATTTT.

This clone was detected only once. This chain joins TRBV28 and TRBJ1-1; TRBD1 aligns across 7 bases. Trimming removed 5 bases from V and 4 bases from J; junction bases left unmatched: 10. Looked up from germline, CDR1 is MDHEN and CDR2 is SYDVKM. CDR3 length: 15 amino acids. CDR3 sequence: CASSQNRGRGTEAFF. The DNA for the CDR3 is TGTGCCAGCAGTCAAAACAGGGGCCGGGGCACTGAAGCTTTCTTT. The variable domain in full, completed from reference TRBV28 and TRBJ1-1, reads DVKVTQSSRYLVKRTGEKVFLECVQDMDHENMFWYRQDPGLGLRLIYFSYDVKMKEKGDIPEGYSVSREKKERFSLILESASTNQTSMYLCASSQNRGRGTEAFFGQGTRLTVV.

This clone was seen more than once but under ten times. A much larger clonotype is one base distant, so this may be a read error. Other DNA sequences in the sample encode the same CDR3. The CDR3 sequence: CSVGFGAQGQFF. The CDR3 bases are TGCAGCGTTGGGTTTGGGGCCCAGGGGCAGTTCTTC. The J gene is TRBJ2-1, the V gene TRBV29-1; tentative D call: TRBD1 (5 bases). Germline V gene sequence: CDR1 SQVTM, CDR2 ANQGSEA. V was shortened by 4 bases and J by 12 bases, with 16 bases between the two germline ends. The CDR3 loop spans 12 amino acids.

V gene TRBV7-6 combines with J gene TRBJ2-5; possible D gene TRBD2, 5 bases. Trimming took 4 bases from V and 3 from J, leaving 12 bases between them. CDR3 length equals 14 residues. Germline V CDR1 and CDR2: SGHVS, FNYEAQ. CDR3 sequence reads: CASSSPSQKETQYF. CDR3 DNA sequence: TGTGCCAGCAGCTCTCCTAGCCAAAAAGAGACCCAGTACTTC.

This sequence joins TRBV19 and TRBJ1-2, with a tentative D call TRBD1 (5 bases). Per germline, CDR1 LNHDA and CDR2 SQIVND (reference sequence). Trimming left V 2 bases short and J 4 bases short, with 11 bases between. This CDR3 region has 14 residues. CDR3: CASSIRTGAYGYTF. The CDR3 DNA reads TGTGCCAGTAGTATAAGAACAGGCGCCTATGGCTACACCTTC.

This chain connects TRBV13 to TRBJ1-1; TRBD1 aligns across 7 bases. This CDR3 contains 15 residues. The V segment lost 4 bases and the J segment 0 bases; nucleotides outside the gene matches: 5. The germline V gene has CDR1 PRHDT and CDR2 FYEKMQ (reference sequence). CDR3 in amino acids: CASSSYRGMNTEAFF. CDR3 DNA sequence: TGTGCCAGCAGCTCATACAGGGGTATGAACACTGAAGCTTTCTTT.

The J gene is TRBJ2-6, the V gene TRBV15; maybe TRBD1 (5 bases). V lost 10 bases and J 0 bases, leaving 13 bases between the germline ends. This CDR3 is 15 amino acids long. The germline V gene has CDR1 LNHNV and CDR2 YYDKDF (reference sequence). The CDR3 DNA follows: TGTGCCATCGCGACAGCTACCTCTGGGGCCAACGTCCTGACTTTC. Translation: CAIATATSGANVLTF.

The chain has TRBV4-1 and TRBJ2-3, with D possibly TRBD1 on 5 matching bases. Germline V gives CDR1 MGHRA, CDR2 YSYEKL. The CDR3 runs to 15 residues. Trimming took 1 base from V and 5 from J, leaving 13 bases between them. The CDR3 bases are TGCGCCAGCAGCCAAGTAGGGGCACGGTTAGATACGCAGTATTTT. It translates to CASSQVGARLDTQYF.

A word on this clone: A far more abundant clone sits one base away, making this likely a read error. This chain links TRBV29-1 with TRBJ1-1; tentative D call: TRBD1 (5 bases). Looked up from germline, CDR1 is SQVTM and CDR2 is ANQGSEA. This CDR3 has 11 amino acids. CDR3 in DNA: TGCAGCGTTGCAGGGAACACTGGAGCTTTCTTT. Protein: CSVAGNTGAFF.

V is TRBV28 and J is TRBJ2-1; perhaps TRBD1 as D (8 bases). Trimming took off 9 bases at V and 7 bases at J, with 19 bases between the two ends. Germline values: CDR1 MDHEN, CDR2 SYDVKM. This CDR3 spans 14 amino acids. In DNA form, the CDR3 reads TGTGCCAGTTACAGACAGGGGCGGGAGAATGAGCAGTTCTTC. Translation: CASYRQGRENEQFF.

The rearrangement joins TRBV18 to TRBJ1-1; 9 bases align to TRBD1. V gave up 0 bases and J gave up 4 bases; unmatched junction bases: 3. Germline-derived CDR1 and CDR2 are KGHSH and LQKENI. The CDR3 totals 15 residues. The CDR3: CASSPPGTGSTEAFF. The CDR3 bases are TGTGCCAGCTCACCACCGGGGACAGGGTCCACTGAAGCTTTCTTT.

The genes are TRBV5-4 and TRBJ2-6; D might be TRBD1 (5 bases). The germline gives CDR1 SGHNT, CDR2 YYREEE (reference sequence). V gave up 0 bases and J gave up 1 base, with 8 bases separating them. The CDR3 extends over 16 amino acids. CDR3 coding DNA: TGTGCCAGCAGCTTGGCCAGGGCATCTGGGGCCAACGTCCTGACTTTC. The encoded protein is CASSLARASGANVLTF.

The CDR3 is CASSQEASGTETQYF. For the CDR3, the DNA is TGTGCCAGCAGCCAAGAAGCTAGCGGGACGGAGACCCAGTACTTC. The V call is TRBV4-2, the J call TRBJ2-5; TRBD2 matches at 9 bases. The germline gives CDR1 LGHNA, CDR2 YNFKEQ. V gave up 0 bases and J gave up 5 bases; unmatched junction bases: 4. The CDR3 spans 15 residues.

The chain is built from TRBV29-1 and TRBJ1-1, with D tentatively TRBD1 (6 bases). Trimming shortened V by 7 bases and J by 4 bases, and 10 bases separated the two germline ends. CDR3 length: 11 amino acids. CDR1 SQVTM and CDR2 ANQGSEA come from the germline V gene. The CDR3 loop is CSGTRGTEAFF. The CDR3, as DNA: TGCAGCGGAACCAGGGGCACTGAAGCTTTCTTT.

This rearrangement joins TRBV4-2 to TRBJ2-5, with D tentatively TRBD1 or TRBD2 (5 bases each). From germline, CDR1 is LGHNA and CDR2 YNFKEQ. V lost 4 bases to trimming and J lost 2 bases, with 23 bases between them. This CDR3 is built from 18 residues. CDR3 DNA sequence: TGTGCCAGCAGCCTACAGCTTGAATCCGGGACCAAACAAGAGACCCAGTACTTC. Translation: CASSLQLESGTKQETQYF.